This TCR beta chain originates from a study of technical replicates of blood from a few donors. In this sample, this clone turned up once. Here immunoSEQ multiplex PCR was the method, and the copy in TCRdb shows in-frame clones only, minus some. This sample carries some 87,000 clones, approximately 93% of them seen once, and the ten largest clones take 0.35% to 0.45%. The CDR3 extends over 14 amino acids. Losses at the gene ends were 3 bases for V and 6 bases for J; bases not matched to a gene: 4. CDR1 and CDR2 from the germline V gene are SGHNT and YYREEE (reference sequence). The chain couples TRBV5-4 to TRBJ2-4, with TRBD1 matching 9 bases. The clonotype comes from a human donor in good health. The sample taken for sequencing was T cells isolated from PBMCs. For the CDR3, the DNA is TGTGCCAGCAGCTCCCCGACAGGGGGAAACATTCAGTACTTC. Encoded protein: CASSSPTGGNIQYF.